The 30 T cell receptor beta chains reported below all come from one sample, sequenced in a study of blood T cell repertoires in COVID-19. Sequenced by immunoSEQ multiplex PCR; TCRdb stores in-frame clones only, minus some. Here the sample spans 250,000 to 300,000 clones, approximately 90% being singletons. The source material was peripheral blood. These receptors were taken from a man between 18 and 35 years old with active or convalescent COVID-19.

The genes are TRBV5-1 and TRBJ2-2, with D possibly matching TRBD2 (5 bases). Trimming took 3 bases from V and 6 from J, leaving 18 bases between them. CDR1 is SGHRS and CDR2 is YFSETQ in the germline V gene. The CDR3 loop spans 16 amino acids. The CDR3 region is CASSSEEGLAAGELFF. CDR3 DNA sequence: TGCGCCAGCAGCTCCGAAGAAGGTCTAGCTGCCGGGGAGCTGTTTTTT. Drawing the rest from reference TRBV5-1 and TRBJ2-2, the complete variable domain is KAGVTQTPRYLIKTRGQQVTLSCSPISGHRSVSWYQQTPGQGLQFLFEYFSETQRNKGNFPGRFSGRQFSNSRSEMNVSTLELGDSALYLCASSSEEGLAAGELFFGEGSRLTVL.

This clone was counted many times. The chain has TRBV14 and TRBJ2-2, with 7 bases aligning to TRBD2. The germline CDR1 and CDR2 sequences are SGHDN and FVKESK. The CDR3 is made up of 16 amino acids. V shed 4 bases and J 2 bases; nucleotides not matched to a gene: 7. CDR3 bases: TGTGCCAGCAGCCCCTGGCTAGCGGCCAACACCGGGGAGCTGTTTTTT. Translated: CASSPWLAANTGELFF.

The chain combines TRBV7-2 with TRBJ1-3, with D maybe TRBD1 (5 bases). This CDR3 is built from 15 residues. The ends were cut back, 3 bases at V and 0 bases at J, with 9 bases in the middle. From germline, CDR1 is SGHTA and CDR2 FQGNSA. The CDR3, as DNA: TGTGCCAGCAGCTTTACGGGGGTCTCTGGAAACACCATATATTTT. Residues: CASSFTGVSGNTIYF.

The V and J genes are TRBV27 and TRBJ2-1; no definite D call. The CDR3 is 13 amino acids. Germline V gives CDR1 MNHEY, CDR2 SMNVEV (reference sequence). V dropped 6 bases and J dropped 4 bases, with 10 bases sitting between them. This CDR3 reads CASRETEYNEQFF. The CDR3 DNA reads TGTGCCAGCAGGGAGACGGAGTACAATGAGCAGTTCTTC.

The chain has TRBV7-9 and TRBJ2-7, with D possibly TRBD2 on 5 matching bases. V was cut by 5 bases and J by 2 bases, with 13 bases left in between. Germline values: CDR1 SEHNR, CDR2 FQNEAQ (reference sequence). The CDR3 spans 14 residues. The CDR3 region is CASSPSTGTYEQYF. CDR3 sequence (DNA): TGTGCCAGCAGCCCCTCCACGGGAACCTACGAGCAGTACTTC. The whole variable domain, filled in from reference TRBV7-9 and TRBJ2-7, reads DTGVSQNPRHKITKRGQNVTFRCDPISEHNRLYWYRQTLGQGPEFLTYFQNEAQLEKSRLLSDRFSAERPKGSFSTLEIQRTEQGDSAMYLCASSPSTGTYEQYFGPGTRLTVT.

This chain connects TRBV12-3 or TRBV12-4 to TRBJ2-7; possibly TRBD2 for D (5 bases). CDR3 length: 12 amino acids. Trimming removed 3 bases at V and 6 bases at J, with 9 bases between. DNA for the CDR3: TGTGCCAGCAGTTTGTTCCGGGGCGAGCAGTACTTC. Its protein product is CASSLFRGEQYF.

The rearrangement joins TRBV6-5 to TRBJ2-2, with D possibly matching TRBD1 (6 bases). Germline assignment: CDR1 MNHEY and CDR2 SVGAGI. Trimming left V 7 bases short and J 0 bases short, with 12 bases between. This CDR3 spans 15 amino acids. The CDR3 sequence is CASTSGTTNTGELFF. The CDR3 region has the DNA TGTGCCAGCACCTCCGGGACAACGAACACCGGGGAGCTGTTTTTT.

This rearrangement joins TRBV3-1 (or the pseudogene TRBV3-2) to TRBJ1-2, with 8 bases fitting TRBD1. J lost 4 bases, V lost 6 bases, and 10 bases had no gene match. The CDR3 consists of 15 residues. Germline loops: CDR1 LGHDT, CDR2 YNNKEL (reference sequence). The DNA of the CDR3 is TGTGCCAGCAGTTTAACAGGGGGGTTAGGCTATGGCTACACCTTC. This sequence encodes CASSLTGGLGYGYTF.

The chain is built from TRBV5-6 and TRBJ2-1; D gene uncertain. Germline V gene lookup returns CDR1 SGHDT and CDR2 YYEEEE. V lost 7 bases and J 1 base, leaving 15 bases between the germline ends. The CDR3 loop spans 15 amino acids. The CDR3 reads CASFFHVESYNEQFF. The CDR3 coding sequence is TGTGCCAGCTTTTTTCACGTAGAGTCCTACAATGAGCAGTTCTTC. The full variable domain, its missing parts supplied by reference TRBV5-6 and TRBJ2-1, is DAGVTQSPTHLIKTRGQQVTLRCSPKSGHDTVSWYQQALGQGPQFIFQYYEEEERQRGNFPDRFSGHQFPNYSSELNVNALLLGDSALYLCASFFHVESYNEQFFGPGTRLTVL.

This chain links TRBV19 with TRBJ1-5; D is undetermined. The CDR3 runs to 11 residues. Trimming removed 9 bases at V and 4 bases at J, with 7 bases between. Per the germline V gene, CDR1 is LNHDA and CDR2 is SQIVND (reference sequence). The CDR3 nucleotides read TGTGCCAGGACACGTAATCAGCCCCAGCATTTT. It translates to CARTRNQPQHF.

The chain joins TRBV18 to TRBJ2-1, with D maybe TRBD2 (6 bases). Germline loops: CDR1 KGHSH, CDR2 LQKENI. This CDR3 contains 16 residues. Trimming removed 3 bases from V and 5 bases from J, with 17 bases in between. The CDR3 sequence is CASSPGGRARNNEQFF. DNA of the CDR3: TGTGCCAGCTCACCCGGGGGAAGGGCGCGGAACAATGAGCAGTTCTTC.

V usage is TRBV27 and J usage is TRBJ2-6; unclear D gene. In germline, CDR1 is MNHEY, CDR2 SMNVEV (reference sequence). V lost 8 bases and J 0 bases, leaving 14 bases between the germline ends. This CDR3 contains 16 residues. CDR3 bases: TGTGCCAGCCGCCGCACACAAACCTCTGGGGCCAACGTCCTGACTTTC. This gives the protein CASRRTQTSGANVLTF.

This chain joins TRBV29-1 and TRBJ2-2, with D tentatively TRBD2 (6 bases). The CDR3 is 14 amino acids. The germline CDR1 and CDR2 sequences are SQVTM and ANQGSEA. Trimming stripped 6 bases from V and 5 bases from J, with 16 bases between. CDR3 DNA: TGCAGCGTCAGGGACTCACTGAGGACCGGGGAGCTGTTTTTT. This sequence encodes CSVRDSLRTGELFF.

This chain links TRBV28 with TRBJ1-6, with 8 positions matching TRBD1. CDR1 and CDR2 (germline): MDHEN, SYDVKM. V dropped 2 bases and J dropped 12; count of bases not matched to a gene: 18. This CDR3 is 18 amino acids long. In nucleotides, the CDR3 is TGTGCCAGCAGTTTAGGCGCTTGGGCAGGGGGCGACTACGGACCCCTCCACTTT. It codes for CASSLGAWAGGDYGPLHF.

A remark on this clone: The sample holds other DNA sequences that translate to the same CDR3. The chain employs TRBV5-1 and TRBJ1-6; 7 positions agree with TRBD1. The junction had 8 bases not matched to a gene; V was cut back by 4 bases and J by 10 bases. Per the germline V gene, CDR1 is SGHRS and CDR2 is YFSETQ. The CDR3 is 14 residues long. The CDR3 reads CASSPRDSNSPLHF. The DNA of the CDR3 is TGCGCCAGCAGCCCCCGGGACAGTAACTCACCCCTCCACTTT.

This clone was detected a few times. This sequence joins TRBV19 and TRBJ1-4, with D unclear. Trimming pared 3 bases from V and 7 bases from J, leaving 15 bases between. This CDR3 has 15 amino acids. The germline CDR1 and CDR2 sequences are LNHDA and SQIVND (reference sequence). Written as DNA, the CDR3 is TGTGCCAGTAGTATTAACATAGCGGACGGTGAAAAACTGTTTTTT. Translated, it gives CASSINIADGEKLFF. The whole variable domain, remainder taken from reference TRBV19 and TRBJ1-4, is DGGITQSPKYLFRKEGQNVTLSCEQNLNHDAMYWYRQDPGQGLRLIYYSQIVNDFQKGDIAEGYSVSREKKESFPLTVTSAQKNPTAFYLCASSINIADGEKLFFGSGTQLSVL.

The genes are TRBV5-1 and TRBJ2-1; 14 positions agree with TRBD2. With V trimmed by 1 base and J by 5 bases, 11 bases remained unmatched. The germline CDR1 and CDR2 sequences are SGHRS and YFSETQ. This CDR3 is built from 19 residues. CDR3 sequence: CASSLLAARTSGRNNEQFF. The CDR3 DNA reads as TGCGCCAGCAGCTTGTTGGCTGCCCGGACTAGCGGGAGGAACAATGAGCAGTTCTTC.

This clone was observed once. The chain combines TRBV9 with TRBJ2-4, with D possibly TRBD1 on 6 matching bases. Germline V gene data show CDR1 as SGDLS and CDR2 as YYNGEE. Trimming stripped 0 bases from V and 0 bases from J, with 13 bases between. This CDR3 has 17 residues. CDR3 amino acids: CASSVGQELLAKNIQYF. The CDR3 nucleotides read TGTGCCAGCAGCGTAGGACAGGAGTTGTTAGCCAAAAACATTCAGTACTTC.

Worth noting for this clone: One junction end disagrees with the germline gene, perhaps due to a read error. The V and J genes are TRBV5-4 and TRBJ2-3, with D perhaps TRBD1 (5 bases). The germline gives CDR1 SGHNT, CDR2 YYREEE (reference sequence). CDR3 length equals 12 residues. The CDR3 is CASSYPTATQYF. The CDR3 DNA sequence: TGTGCCAGCAGTTACCCGACAGCTACGCAGTATTTT.

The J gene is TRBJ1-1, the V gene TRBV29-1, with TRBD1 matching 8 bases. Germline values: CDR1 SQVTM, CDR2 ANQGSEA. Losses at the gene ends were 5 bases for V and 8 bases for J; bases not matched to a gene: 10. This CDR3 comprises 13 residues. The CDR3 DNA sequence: TGCAGCGTTCTACGTACAGGGGGAACCGAAGCTTTCTTT. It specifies CSVLRTGGTEAFF.

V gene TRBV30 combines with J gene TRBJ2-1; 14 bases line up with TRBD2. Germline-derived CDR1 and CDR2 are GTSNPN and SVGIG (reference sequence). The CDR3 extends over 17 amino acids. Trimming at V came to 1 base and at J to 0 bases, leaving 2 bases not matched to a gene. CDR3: CAWSGLAGGPSYNEQFF. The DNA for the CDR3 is TGTGCCTGGAGTGGACTAGCGGGAGGGCCCTCCTACAATGAGCAGTTCTTC.

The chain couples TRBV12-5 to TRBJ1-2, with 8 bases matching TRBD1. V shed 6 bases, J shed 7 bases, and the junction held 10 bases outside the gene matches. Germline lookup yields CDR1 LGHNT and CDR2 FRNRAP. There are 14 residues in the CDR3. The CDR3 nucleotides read TGTGCTAGTGGCCAAGCAGGGGGCGCGGCTGGCTACACCTTC. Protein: CASGQAGGAAGYTF.

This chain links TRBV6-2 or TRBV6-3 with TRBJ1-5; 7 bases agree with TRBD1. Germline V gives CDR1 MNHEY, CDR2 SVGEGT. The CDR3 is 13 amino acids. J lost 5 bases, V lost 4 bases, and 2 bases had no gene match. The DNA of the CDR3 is TGTGCCAGCAGTTTGACAGGGCATCAGCCCCAGCATTTT. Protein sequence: CASSLTGHQPQHF.

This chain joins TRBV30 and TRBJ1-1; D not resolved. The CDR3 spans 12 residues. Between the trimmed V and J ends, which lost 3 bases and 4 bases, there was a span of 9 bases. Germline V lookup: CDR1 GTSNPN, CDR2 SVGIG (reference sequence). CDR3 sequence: CAWRRSGTEAFF. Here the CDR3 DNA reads TGTGCCTGGAGGCGTTCGGGCACTGAAGCTTTCTTT.

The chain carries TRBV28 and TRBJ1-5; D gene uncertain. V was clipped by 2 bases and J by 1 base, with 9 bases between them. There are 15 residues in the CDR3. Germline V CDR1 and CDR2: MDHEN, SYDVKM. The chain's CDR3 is CASSLPVSSNQPQHF. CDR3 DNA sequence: TGTGCCAGCAGTTTACCAGTATCCAGCAATCAGCCCCAGCATTTT.

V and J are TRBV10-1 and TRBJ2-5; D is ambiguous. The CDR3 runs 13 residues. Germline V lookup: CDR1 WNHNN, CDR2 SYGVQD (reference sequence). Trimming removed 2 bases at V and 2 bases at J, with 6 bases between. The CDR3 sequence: CASSEGPQETQYF. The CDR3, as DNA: TGCGCCAGCAGTGAGGGGCCTCAAGAGACCCAGTACTTC.

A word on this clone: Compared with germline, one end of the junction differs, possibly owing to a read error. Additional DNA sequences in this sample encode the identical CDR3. CDR3 bases: TGTGCCAGCAGCTTTGGACTAGACGGCTACGAGCAGTATTTC. Protein: CASSFGLDGYEQYF. The chain employs TRBV7-3 and TRBJ2-7; TRBD2 matches at 7 bases. This CDR3 is 14 amino acids long. Germline V gene lookup returns CDR1 SGHTA and CDR2 FQGTGA.

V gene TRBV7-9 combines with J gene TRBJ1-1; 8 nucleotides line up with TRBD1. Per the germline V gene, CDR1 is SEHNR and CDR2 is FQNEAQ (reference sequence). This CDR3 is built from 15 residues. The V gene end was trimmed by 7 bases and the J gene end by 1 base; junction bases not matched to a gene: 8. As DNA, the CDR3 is TGTGCCAGCACCCGCCCCCAGGGGGCGAACACTGAAGCTTTCTTT. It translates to CASTRPQGANTEAFF.

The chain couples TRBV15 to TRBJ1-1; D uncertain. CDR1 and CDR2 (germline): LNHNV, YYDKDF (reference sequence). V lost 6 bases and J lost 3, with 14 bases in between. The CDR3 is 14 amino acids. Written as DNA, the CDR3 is TGTGCCACCAGGAACAGAGAAGGATACACTGAAGCTTTCTTT. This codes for CATRNREGYTEAFF.

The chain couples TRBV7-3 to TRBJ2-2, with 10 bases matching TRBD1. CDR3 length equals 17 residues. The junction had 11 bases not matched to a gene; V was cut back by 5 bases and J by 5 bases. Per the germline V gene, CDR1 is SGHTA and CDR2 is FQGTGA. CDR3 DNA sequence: TGTGCCAGCAGCCTCACCCGGGACAGGGGACTTACCGGGGAGCTGTTTTTT. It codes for CASSLTRDRGLTGELFF.